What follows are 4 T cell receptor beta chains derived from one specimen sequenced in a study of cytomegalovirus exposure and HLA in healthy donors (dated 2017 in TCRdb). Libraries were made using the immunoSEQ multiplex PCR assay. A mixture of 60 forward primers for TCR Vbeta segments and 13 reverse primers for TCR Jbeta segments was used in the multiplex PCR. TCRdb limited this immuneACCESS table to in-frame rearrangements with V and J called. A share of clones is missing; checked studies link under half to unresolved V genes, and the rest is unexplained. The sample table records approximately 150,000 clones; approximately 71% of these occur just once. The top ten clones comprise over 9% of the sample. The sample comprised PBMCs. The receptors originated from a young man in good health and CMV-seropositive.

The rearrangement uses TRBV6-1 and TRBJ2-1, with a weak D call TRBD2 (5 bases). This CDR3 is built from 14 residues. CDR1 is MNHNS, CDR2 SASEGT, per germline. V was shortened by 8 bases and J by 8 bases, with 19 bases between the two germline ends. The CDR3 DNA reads TGTGCCAGCGTCCTTCTGGGAGTTAGCGATGAGCAGTTCTTC. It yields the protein CASVLLGVSDEQFF.

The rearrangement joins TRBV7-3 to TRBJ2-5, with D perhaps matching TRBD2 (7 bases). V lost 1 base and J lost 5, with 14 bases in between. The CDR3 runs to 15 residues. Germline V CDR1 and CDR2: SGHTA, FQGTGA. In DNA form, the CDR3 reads TGTGCCAGCAGCTTAAGGGAGGAGGGGGGGGAGACCCAGTACTTC. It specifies CASSLREEGGETQYF.

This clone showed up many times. The CDR3 loop reads CASSTTGTDEKLFF. DNA for the CDR3: TGTGCCAGTAGTACTACCGGGACAGATGAAAAACTGTTTTTT. This chain uses TRBV19 with TRBJ1-4, with 7 bases fitting TRBD1. After removal of 4 bases from V and 6 bases from J, the junction contained 5 bases not matched to a gene. Germline values: CDR1 LNHDA, CDR2 SQIVND (reference sequence). There are 14 residues in the CDR3.

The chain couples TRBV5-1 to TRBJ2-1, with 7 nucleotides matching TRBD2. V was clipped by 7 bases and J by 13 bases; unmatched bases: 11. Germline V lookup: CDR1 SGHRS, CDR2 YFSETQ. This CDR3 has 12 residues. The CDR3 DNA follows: TGCGCCAGCGCAGGGAGCGGGGAGACCCAGTTCTTC. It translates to CASAGSGETQFF.